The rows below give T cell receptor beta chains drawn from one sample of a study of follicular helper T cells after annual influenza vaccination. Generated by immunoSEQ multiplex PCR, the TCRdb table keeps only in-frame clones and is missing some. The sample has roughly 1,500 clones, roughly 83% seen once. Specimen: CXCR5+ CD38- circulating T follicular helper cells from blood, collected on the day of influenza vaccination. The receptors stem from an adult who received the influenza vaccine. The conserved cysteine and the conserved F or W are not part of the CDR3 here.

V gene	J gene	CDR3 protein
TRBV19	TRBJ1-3	ASSIGQTNTIY
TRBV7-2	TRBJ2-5	ASRGLAGTQETQY
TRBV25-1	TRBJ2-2	ASGTSGRADGELF
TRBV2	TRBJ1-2	ASRDAGTPLGNYGYT
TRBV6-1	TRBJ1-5	ASSAEGAGQPQH
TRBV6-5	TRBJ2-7	ASRTNRGEQY
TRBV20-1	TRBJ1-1	SAIRDSEAF
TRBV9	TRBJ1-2	ASSVEGMGNRYGYT
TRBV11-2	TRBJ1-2	ASSLTPTALNGYT
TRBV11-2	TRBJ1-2	ASSFDRGSYGYT
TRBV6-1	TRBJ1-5	ASSEEREWQPQH
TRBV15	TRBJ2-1	ATSREAGLAGLEQF
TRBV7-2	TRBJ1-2	ASSFQGYGYT
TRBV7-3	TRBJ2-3	ASSLTSDTDTQY
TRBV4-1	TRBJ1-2	ASSQGSGYT
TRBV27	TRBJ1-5	ASRRGGASNQPQH
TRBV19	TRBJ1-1	ASKWQVNTEAF
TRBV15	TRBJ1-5	ATADGGIRNQPQH
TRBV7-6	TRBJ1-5	ASSLDSGPGGPQH
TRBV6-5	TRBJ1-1	ASSYDAGGWGTEAF
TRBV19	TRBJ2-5	ASSNLQETQY
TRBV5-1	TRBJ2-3	ASSSGVYTQY